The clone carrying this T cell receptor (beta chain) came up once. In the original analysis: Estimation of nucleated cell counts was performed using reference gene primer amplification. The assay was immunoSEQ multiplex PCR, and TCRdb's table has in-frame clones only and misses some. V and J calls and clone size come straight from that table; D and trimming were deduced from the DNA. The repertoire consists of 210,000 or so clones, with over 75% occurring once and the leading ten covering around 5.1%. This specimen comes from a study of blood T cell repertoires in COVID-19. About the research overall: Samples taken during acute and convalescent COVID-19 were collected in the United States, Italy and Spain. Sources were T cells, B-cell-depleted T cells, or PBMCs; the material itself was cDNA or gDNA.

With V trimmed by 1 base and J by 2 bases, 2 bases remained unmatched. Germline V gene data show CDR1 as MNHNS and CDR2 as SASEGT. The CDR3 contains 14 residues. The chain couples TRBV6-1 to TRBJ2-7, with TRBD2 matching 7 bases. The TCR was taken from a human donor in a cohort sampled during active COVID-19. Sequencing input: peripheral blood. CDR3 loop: CASSEGGGPYEQYF. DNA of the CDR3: TGTGCCAGCAGTGAAGGCGGGGGACCCTACGAGCAGTACTTC.